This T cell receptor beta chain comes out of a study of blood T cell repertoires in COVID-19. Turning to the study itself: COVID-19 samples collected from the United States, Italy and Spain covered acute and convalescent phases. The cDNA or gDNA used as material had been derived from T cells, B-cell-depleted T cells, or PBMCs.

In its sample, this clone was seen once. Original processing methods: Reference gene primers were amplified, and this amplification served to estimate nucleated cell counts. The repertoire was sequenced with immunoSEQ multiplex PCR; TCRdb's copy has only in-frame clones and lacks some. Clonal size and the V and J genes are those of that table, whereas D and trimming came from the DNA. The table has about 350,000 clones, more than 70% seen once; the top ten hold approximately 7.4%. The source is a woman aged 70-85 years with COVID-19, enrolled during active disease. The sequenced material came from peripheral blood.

Here the CDR3 reads CAWSYPTGTGLSEAFF. The CDR3 DNA follows: TGTGCCTGGAGTTACCCCACCGGGACAGGGTTATCTGAAGCTTTCTTT. The chain recombines TRBV30 with TRBJ1-1; 9 bases are shared with TRBD1. This CDR3 contains 16 residues. The V gene end was trimmed by 2 bases and the J gene end by 6 bases; junction bases not matched to a gene: 13. In germline, CDR1 is GTSNPN, CDR2 SVGIG (reference sequence).